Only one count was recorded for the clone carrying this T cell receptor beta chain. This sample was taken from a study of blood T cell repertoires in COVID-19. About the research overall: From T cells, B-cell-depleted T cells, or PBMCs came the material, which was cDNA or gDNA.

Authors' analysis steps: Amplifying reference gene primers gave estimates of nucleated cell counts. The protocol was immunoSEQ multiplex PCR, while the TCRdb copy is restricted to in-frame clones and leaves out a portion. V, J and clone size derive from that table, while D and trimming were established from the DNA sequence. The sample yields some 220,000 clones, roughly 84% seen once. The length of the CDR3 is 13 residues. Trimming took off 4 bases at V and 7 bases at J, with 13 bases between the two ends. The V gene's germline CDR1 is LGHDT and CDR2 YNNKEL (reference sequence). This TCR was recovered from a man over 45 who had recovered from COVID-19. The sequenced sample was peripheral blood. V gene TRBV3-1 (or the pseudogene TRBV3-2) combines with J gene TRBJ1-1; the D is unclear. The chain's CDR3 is CASSPQTAGEAFF. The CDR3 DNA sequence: TGTGCCAGCAGCCCACAGACGGCAGGTGAAGCTTTCTTT.